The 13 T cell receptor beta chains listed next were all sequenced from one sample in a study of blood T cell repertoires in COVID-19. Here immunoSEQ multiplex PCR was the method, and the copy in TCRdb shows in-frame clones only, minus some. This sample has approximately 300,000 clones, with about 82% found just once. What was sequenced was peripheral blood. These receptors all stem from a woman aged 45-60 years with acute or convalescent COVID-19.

DNA for the CDR3: TGTGCCAGCAGTGAACAGACCAGCACACCCCTCCACTTT. Protein product: CASSEQTSTPLHF. The V call is TRBV28, the J call TRBJ1-6, with D unclear. Germline V lookup: CDR1 MDHEN, CDR2 SYDVKM. CDR3 length: 13 amino acids. With 5 bases removed from V and 11 bases from J, the gap between germline ends came to 13 bases. The full variable domain, with the rest looked up from reference TRBV28 and TRBJ1-6, is DVKVTQSSRYLVKRTGEKVFLECVQDMDHENMFWYRQDPGLGLRLIYFSYDVKMKEKGDIPEGYSVSREKKERFSLILESASTNQTSMYLCASSEQTSTPLHFGNGTRLTVT.

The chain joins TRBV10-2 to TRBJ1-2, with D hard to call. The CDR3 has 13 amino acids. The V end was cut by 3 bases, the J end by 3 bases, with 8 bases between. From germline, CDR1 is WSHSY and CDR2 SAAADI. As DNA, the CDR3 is TGCGCCAGCAGTGACCCGACTTACTATGGCTACACCTTC. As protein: CASSDPTYYGYTF.

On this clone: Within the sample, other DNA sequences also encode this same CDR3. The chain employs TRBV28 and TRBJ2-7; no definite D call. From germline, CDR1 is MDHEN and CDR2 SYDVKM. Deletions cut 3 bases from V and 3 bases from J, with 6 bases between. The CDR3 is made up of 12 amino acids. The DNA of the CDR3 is TGTGCCAGCAGTTTCGTGCGCTACGAGCAGTACTTC. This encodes CASSFVRYEQYF.

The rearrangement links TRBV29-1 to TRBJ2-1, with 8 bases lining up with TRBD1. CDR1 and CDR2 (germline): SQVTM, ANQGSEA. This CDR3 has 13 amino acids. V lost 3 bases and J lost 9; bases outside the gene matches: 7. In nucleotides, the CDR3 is TGCAGCGTTGACAGGACAGGGCGGGGTGAGCAGTTCTTC. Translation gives CSVDRTGRGEQFF.

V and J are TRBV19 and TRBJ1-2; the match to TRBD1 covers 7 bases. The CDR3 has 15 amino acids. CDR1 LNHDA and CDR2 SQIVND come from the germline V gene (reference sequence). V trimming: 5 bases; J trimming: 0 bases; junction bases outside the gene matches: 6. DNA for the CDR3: TGTGCCAGTAGTCAGGCGGGGACAGCTAACTATGGCTACACCTTC. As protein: CASSQAGTANYGYTF.

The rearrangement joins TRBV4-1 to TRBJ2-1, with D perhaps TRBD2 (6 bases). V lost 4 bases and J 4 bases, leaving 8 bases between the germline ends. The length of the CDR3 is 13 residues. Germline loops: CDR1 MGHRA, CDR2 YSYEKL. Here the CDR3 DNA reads TGCGCCAGCAGCCCACGGGGGTACAATGAGCAGTTCTTC. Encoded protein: CASSPRGYNEQFF.

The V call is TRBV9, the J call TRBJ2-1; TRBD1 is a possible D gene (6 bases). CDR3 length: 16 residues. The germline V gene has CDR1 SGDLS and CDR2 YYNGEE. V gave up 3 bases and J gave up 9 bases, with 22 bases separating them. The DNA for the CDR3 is TGTGCCAGCAGCGCTGAGGACAGCGCAGGTGTTGGTGAGCAGTTCTTC. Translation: CASSAEDSAGVGEQFF.

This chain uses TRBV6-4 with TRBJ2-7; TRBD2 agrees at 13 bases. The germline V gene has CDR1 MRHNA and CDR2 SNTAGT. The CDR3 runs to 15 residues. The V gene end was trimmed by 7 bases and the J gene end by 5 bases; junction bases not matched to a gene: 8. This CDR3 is CASTGLAGVSDEQYF. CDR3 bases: TGTGCCAGCACCGGACTAGCGGGAGTGTCGGACGAGCAGTACTTC.

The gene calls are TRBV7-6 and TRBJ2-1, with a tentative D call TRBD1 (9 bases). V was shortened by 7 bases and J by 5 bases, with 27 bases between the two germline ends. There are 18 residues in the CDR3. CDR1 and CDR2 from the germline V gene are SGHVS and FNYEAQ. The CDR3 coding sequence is TGTGCCAGCACAAACCGGGGGGGACAGGGCTTTTACCACAATGAGCAGTTCTTC. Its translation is CASTNRGGQGFYHNEQFF.

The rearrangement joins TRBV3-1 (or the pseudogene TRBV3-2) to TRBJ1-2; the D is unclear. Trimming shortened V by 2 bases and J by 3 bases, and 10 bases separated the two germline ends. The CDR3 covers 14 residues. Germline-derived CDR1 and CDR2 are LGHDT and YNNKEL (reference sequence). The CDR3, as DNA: TGTGCCAGCAGCCAAACGACAAGTGACTATGGCTACACCTTC. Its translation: CASSQTTSDYGYTF.

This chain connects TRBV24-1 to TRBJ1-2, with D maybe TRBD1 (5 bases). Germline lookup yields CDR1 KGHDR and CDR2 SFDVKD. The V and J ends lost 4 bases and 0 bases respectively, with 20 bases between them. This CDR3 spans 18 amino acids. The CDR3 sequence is CATSDPIVDTRTNYGYTF. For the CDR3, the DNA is TGTGCCACCAGTGACCCCATCGTGGACACCAGGACTAACTATGGCTACACCTTC.

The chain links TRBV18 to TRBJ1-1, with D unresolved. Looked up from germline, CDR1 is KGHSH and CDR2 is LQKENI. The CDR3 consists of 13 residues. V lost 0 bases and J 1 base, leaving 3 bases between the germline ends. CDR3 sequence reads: CASSPPQNTEAFF. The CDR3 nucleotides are TGTGCCAGCTCACCACCACAGAACACTGAAGCTTTCTTT.

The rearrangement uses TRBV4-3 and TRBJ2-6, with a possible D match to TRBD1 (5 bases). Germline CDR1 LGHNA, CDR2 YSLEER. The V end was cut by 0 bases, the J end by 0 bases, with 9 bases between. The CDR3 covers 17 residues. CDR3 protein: CASSQEQGNSGANVLTF. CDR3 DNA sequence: TGCGCCAGCAGCCAAGAGCAGGGAAACTCTGGGGCCAACGTCCTGACTTTC.